This T cell receptor (beta chain) was identified in a study of cytomegalovirus exposure and HLA in healthy donors. Study overall: HLA-typed donors were the source of 83 million or so unique TCRs, which an early data release held. Broader study findings: V- and J-gene trimming of TCR beta was linked (in a later analysis) to a missense DCLRE1C variant.

Trimming took off 4 bases at V and 4 bases at J, with 10 bases between the two ends. CDR1 and CDR2 (germline): SNHLY, FYNNEI. This CDR3 has 13 amino acids. A note on this clone: Antigen specificity is unknown.

PCR employed 60 Vbeta and 13 Jbeta primers. Clones were sequenced by immunoSEQ multiplex PCR, and TCRdb holds only the in-frame ones, with some missing. The table lists a few hundred thousand clones, less than 85% of them singletons. V usage is TRBV2 and J usage is TRBJ1-2; D uncertain. Sequencing was performed on PBMCs. The sequence came from a girl aged 2-10 years in good health and CMV-seronegative. In DNA form, the CDR3 reads TGTGCCAGCAGTGTAGAGGAATCCTATGGCTACACCTTC. It yields the protein CASSVEESYGYTF.